A single sample is the source of the 19 T cell receptor beta chains below, sequenced in a study of early T cells in non-severe SARS-CoV-2 infection. In TCRdb, the 5' RACE reads were re-called with MiXCR into one record per CDR3 protein. Of 30,000 to 45,000 distinct CDR3 sequences in the sample, 5% to 6.5% were seen once. Material for sequencing was whole blood. The source is an adult who was a healthcare worker with PCR-confirmed SARS-CoV-2 infection or an uninfected control (not recorded which).

This clonotype was counted many times. The chain recombines TRBV6-5 with TRBJ1-4; tentative D call: TRBD1 (5 bases). V was clipped by 6 bases and J by 4 bases, with 12 bases between them. The CDR3 consists of 14 residues. Germline values: CDR1 MNHEY, CDR2 SVGAGI. In nucleotides, the CDR3 is TGTGCCAGCAGAAATCGACAGAGTAATGAAAAACTGTTTTTT. It codes for CASRNRQSNEKLFF.

This clonotype was seen only a few times. The V and J genes are TRBV6-2 or TRBV6-3 and TRBJ1-2; weak D call: TRBD1 (5 bases). This CDR3 region has 12 residues. Looked up from germline, CDR1 is MNHEY and CDR2 is SVGEGT. Trimming pared 5 bases from V and 6 bases from J, leaving 10 bases between. CDR3 protein: CASSEGVDGYTF. The CDR3 DNA is TGTGCCAGCAGTGAAGGGGTCGATGGCTACACCTTC.

This clonotype appeared many times. The V call is TRBV29-1, the J call TRBJ1-2, with TRBD1 matching 7 bases. The CDR3 sequence is 17 residues long. The germline V gene encodes CDR1 SQVTM and CDR2 ANQGSEA. V was clipped by 3 bases and J by 2 bases; unmatched bases: 15. The CDR3 DNA reads as TGCAGCGTTGAGAGAGGGGGCGGACACCTTACAAACTATGGCTACACCTTC. Translation gives CSVERGGGHLTNYGYTF.

This clonotype has at least ten counts. The CDR3 bases are TGTGCCAGCAGCGATGGACATGACTATGGCTACACCTTC. It codes for CASSDGHDYGYTF. The rearrangement joins TRBV13 to TRBJ1-2; perhaps TRBD1 as D (5 bases). Between the trimmed V and J ends, which lost 5 bases and 3 bases, there was a span of 10 bases. Looked up from germline, CDR1 is PRHDT and CDR2 is FYEKMQ (reference sequence). This CDR3 has 13 amino acids.

The J gene is TRBJ2-3, the V gene TRBV11-2; D uncertain. The ends were cut back, 5 bases at V and 6 bases at J, with 27 bases in the middle. The CDR3 contains 18 residues. The V gene's germline CDR1 is SGHAT and CDR2 FQNNGV. Written as DNA, the CDR3 is TGTGCCAGCAGCCGACGAGGTGGAGAACCCTACGTGGGGGATACGCAGTATTTT. Protein product: CASSRRGGEPYVGDTQYF.

This clonotype has a handful of counts. The rearrangement links TRBV19 to TRBJ1-4, with 7 bases lining up with TRBD1. V gave up 7 bases and J gave up 8 bases; unmatched junction bases: 10. The CDR3 runs to 14 residues. The germline gives CDR1 LNHDA, CDR2 SQIVND (reference sequence). The DNA of the CDR3 is TGTGCCAGTACCGTCCGGGACAGAGCAGAAAAACTGTTTTTT. Its translation is CASTVRDRAEKLFF.

This clonotype appeared many times. The chain joins TRBV12-3 or TRBV12-4 to TRBJ1-1; D remains ambiguous. CDR3 length: 13 residues. Trimming took 3 bases from V and 11 from J, leaving 16 bases between them. In nucleotides, the CDR3 is TGTGCCAGCAGTTTGTCAGGTTGGCTCGGCGCTTTCTTT. It translates to CASSLSGWLGAFF.

In its sample, this clonotype was seen many times. The genes are TRBV9 and TRBJ2-1; 10 positions match TRBD1. The germline V gene has CDR1 SGDLS and CDR2 YYNGEE. J was trimmed by 8 bases and V by 3 bases; bases with no gene match: 2. This CDR3 contains 13 residues. The CDR3 DNA follows: TGTGCCAGCAGCGAGGGGACAGGGGATGAGCAGTTCTTC. Translating it yields CASSEGTGDEQFF.

In this sample, this clonotype turned up many times. The rearrangement uses TRBV20-1 and TRBJ2-3; no clear D. Trimming removed 6 bases from V and 5 bases from J, with 12 bases in between. The CDR3 is made up of 12 amino acids. In germline, CDR1 is DFQATT, CDR2 SNEGSKA (reference sequence). The CDR3 DNA reads as TGCAGTGCACCCTTACAGCTAGATACGCAGTATTTT. Translating gives CSAPLQLDTQYF.

The chain combines TRBV13 with TRBJ1-2, with 7 bases matching TRBD1. V dropped 5 bases and J dropped 2; count of bases not matched to a gene: 8. This CDR3 contains 15 residues. Per germline, CDR1 PRHDT and CDR2 FYEKMQ (reference sequence). Here the CDR3 reads CASSNSRGGNYGYTF. The CDR3 bases are TGTGCCAGCAGCAATTCACGAGGGGGCAACTATGGCTACACCTTC.

This clonotype was seen ten or more times. The chain employs TRBV18 and TRBJ1-6; 9 positions match TRBD1. CDR1 KGHSH and CDR2 LQKENI come from the germline V gene. V dropped 3 bases and J dropped 7; count of bases not matched to a gene: 10. CDR3 size: 17 residues. The CDR3 bases are TGTGCCAGCTCACCTAACAGGGGGCAAGGGGCCAATTCACCCCTCCACTTT. This translates into CASSPNRGQGANSPLHF.

This clonotype was recorded at least ten times. This chain connects TRBV10-3 to TRBJ2-1, with D perhaps given as TRBD1 or TRBD2 (6 bases each). The CDR3 runs 14 residues. Per the germline V gene, CDR1 is ENHRY and CDR2 is SYGVKD. Trimming removed 3 bases from V and 4 bases from J, with 10 bases in between. CDR3 nucleotides: TGTGCCATCAGTGATCGGGGGCCTTACAATGAGCAGTTCTTC. Amino acids: CAISDRGPYNEQFF.

In its sample, this clonotype was seen many times. The chain uses TRBV29-1 and TRBJ2-1, with 9 bases aligning to TRBD1. Germline CDR1 reads SQVTM; CDR2 reads ANQGSEA. The trim removed 7 bases at V and 1 base at J, leaving 8 bases unmatched. The CDR3 consists of 15 residues. For the CDR3, the DNA is TGCAGCGCAAAGGGGGGGACAGGGTCCTACAATGAGCAGTTCTTC. This sequence encodes CSAKGGTGSYNEQFF.

In its sample, this clonotype was seen many times. This chain uses TRBV6-5 with TRBJ1-2; perhaps TRBD1 as D (6 bases). CDR1 and CDR2 from the germline V gene are MNHEY and SVGAGI. The CDR3 is 13 residues long. V lost 5 bases and J 6 bases, leaving 13 bases between the germline ends. The CDR3 sequence: CASSPREGDGYTF. The CDR3 region has the DNA TGTGCCAGCAGTCCTCGGGAGGGGGATGGCTACACCTTC.

This clonotype was counted at least ten times. Here the CDR3 reads CASSTTLRGRAGETQYF. DNA for the CDR3: TGTGCCAGCAGCACCACCCTCCGGGGGAGGGCGGGAGAGACCCAGTACTTC. The V and J genes are TRBV5-6 and TRBJ2-5; TRBD2 aligns across 7 bases. Looked up from germline, CDR1 is SGHDT and CDR2 is YYEEEE. The CDR3 covers 17 residues. The junction had 16 bases not matched to a gene; V was cut back by 4 bases and J by 4 bases. The entire variable domain, with the rest obtained from reference TRBV5-6 and TRBJ2-5, is as follows: DAGVTQSPTHLIKTRGQQVTLRCSPKSGHDTVSWYQQALGQGPQFIFQYYEEEERQRGNFPDRFSGHQFPNYSSELNVNALLLGDSALYLCASSTTLRGRAGETQYFGPGTRLLVL.

The rearrangement joins TRBV6-1 to TRBJ2-5; 8 nucleotides line up with TRBD2. The trim removed 3 bases at V and 3 bases at J, leaving 15 bases unmatched. Germline V gene sequence: CDR1 MNHNS, CDR2 SASEGT. This CDR3 has 18 residues. CDR3 sequence reads: CASSDPGEAGVMEETQYF. CDR3 coding DNA: TGTGCCAGCAGTGACCCCGGGGAAGCGGGAGTAATGGAAGAGACCCAGTACTTC.

V is TRBV3-1 and J is TRBJ2-1, with unresolved D. V lost 2 bases and J lost 8, with 13 bases in between. Germline CDR1 is LGHDT and CDR2 is YNNKEL (reference sequence). This CDR3 contains 14 residues. This chain's CDR3 is CASSQKTPHHEQFF. The CDR3 DNA reads as TGTGCCAGCAGCCAAAAAACCCCTCACCATGAGCAGTTCTTC.

This chain uses TRBV18 with TRBJ1-4; 10 bases map to TRBD1. The CDR3 consists of 15 residues. CDR1 and CDR2 from the germline V gene are KGHSH and LQKENI. The trim removed 5 bases at V and 7 bases at J, leaving 7 bases unmatched. CDR3 in DNA: TGTGCCAGCTCAGATGACCGGGACAGGGGTGAAAAACTGTTTTTT. Protein product: CASSDDRDRGEKLFF.

This clonotype appeared a single time. The V and J genes are TRBV5-1 and TRBJ1-2, with D possibly matching TRBD1 (5 bases). V was shortened by 3 bases and J by 7 bases, with 16 bases between the two germline ends. The CDR3 spans 14 residues. From germline, CDR1 is SGHRS and CDR2 YFSETQ. The CDR3 region is CASSSDGGVGGYTF. DNA of the CDR3: TGCGCCAGCAGCTCCGATGGGGGGGTCGGTGGCTACACCTTC.